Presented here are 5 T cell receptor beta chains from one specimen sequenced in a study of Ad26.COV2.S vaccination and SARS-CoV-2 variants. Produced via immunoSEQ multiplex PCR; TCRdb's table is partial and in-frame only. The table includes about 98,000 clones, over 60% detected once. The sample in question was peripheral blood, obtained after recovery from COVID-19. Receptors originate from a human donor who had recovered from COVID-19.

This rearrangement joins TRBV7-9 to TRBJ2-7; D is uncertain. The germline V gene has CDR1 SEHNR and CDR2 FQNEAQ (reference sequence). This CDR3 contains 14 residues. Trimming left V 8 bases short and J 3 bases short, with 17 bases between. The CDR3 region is CASVDNRADYEQYF. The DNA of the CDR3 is TGTGCCAGCGTAGACAACCGAGCCGACTACGAGCAGTACTTC.

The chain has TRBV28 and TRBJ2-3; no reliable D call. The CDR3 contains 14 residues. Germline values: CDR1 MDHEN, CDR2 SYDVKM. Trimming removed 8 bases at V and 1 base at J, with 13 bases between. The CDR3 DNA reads TGTGCCAGCCGAGCCCAATGGGGCACAGATACGCAGTATTTT. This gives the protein CASRAQWGTDTQYF.

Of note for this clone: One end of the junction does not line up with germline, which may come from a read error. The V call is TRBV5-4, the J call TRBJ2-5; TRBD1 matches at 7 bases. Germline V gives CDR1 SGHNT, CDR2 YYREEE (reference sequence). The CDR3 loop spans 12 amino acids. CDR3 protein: CASSRGQGTQYF. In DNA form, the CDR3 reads TGTGCCAGCAGCAGGGGGCAAGGGACCCAGTACTTC.

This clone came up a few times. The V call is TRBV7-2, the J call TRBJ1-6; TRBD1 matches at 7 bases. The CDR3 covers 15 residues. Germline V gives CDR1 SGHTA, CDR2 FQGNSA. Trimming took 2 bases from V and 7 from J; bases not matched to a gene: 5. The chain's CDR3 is CASSLTTGRNSPLHF. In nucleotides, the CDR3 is TGTGCCAGCAGCTTAACGACAGGGCGAAATTCACCCCTCCACTTT.

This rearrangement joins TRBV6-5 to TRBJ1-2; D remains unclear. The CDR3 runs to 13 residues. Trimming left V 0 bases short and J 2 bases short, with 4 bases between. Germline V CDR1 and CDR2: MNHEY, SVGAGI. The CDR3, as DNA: TGTGCCAGCAGTTACTCGCGGAACTATGGCTACACCTTC. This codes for CASSYSRNYGYTF.